Each of the 27 T cell receptor beta chains below was sequenced from the same sample in a study of T-cell memory formation after mild COVID-19. TCRdb ran MiXCR on the 5' RACE reads and lists one entry per CDR3 protein. The repertoire has over 300,000 distinct CDR3 sequences, 20% to 25% of them found once; the top ten carry 20% to 25%. Specimen: PBMCs or a T cell subset sorted from them (not recorded which). Receptors were obtained from a young man who had mild COVID-19 (a few samples of this study predate the infection). Cell type and time point are not known.

This clonotype was observed a few times. V usage is TRBV6-1 and J usage is TRBJ1-5; D is ambiguous. Germline-derived CDR1 and CDR2 are MNHNS and SASEGT. The CDR3 runs to 15 residues. Trimming stripped 0 bases from V and 7 bases from J, with 13 bases between. CDR3 sequence: CASSEARLVWQPQHF. The CDR3 DNA is TGTGCCAGCAGTGAAGCGCGGCTGGTCTGGCAGCCCCAGCATTTT.

For the CDR3, the DNA is TGCGCCAGCAGCTTGGGCCAGGTCACAGATACGCAGTATTTT. Translation: CASSLGQVTDTQYF. The chain recombines TRBV5-1 with TRBJ2-3; D remains unclear. V was pared by 0 bases and J by 2 bases, with 7 bases between. Per germline, CDR1 SGHRS and CDR2 YFSETQ. This CDR3 is 14 amino acids long.

The genes are TRBV11-2 and TRBJ2-3; 7 bases agree with TRBD1. V lost 5 bases, J lost 1 base, and 9 bases stayed unmatched. Germline V gives CDR1 SGHAT, CDR2 FQNNGV. The length of the CDR3 is 16 residues. The CDR3 DNA sequence: TGTGCCAGCAGCCCGACCGGACAGGCCGGCACAGATACGCAGTATTTT. Its translation is CASSPTGQAGTDTQYF.

This sequence joins TRBV6-5 and TRBJ2-3; D may correspond to TRBD1 or TRBD2 (5 bases each). V was shortened by 6 bases and J by 2 bases, with 9 bases between the two germline ends. CDR1 is MNHEY, CDR2 SVGAGI, per germline. The CDR3 length is 13 residues. CDR3 residues: CASRPGPTDTQYF. CDR3 bases: TGTGCCAGCAGACCGGGACCCACAGATACGCAGTATTTT.

V usage is TRBV20-1 and J usage is TRBJ2-7; tentative D call: TRBD1 (5 bases). CDR1 is DFQATT, CDR2 SNEGSKA, per germline (reference sequence). V was clipped by 8 bases and J by 0 bases, with 14 bases between them. This CDR3 region has 13 residues. Here the CDR3 reads CSRSRQGSYEQYF. The DNA for the CDR3 is TGCAGTCGAAGCCGTCAGGGCTCCTACGAGCAGTACTTC.

This clonotype turned up a few times. J is TRBJ1-2 and V is TRBV9; D uncertain. Trimming left V 0 bases short and J 3 bases short, with 12 bases between. This CDR3 has 15 amino acids. The V gene's germline CDR1 is SGDLS and CDR2 YYNGEE. CDR3 in DNA: TGTGCCAGCAGCGTAGACGGAAAACCTCACTATGGCTACACCTTC. Encoded protein: CASSVDGKPHYGYTF.

The rearrangement uses TRBV7-6 and TRBJ2-1; D is undetermined. Trimming removed 0 bases from V and 11 bases from J, with 14 bases in between. Germline V lookup: CDR1 SGHVS, CDR2 FNYEAQ. The CDR3 loop spans 14 amino acids. CDR3 region: CASSLAQLDRKQFF. CDR3 bases: TGTGCCAGCAGCTTAGCGCAGTTAGACCGAAAGCAGTTCTTC.

This clonotype was seen a few times. This chain links TRBV6-5 with TRBJ2-7, with D possibly called TRBD1 or TRBD2 (5 bases each). V lost 0 bases, J lost 3 bases, and 15 bases lay in between. CDR1 is MNHEY and CDR2 is SVGAGI in the germline V gene. The length of the CDR3 is 16 residues. The CDR3, as DNA: TGTGCCAGCAGTTACTCCGGTGAGGGCAGGGACTACGAGCAGTACTTC. Amino acid sequence: CASSYSGEGRDYEQYF.

The chain has TRBV24-1 and TRBJ1-5; perhaps TRBD1 as D (6 bases). Trimming cost V 4 bases and J 7 bases, with 10 bases left between them. Germline V gene sequence: CDR1 KGHDR, CDR2 SFDVKD. There are 13 residues in the CDR3. CDR3 nucleotide sequence: TGTGCCACCAGTGACCGGACAGAGCAGCCCCAGCATTTT. It codes for CATSDRTEQPQHF.

The chain links TRBV11-2 to TRBJ1-6; no clear D gene. V gave up 2 bases and J gave up 6 bases, with 8 bases separating them. Germline CDR1 and CDR2: SGHAT and FQNNGV. The CDR3 runs to 14 residues. In DNA, the CDR3 is TGTGCCAGCAGCTTAAGGGAGATTAATTCACCCCTCCACTTT. It codes for CASSLREINSPLHF.

This clonotype occurred a few times. The chain is built from TRBV7-9 and TRBJ2-3; D is perhaps TRBD1 or TRBD2 (5 bases each). V lost 1 base, J lost 1 base, and 6 bases lay in between. The germline gives CDR1 SEHNR, CDR2 FQNEAQ (reference sequence). The CDR3 contains 14 residues. CDR3 sequence (DNA): TGTGCCAGCAGCTTAGGGGACGGCACAGATACGCAGTATTTT. Protein product: CASSLGDGTDTQYF. The whole variable domain, filled in from reference TRBV7-9 and TRBJ2-3, reads DTGVSQNPRHKITKRGQNVTFRCDPISEHNRLYWYRQTLGQGPEFLTYFQNEAQLEKSRLLSDRFSAERPKGSFSTLEIQRTEQGDSAMYLCASSLGDGTDTQYFGPGTRLTVL.

The genes are TRBV10-3 and TRBJ2-3, with D perhaps TRBD2 (6 bases). The CDR3 has 14 amino acids. Trimming pared 7 bases from V and 3 bases from J, leaving 14 bases between. From germline, CDR1 is ENHRY and CDR2 SYGVKD. CDR3 coding DNA: TGTGCCATCAAGGAAGCCCTAGCGACAGATACGCAGTATTTT. Translation: CAIKEALATDTQYF.

V gene TRBV16 combines with J gene TRBJ2-2; D perhaps matches TRBD2 (5 bases). CDR3 length equals 15 residues. CDR1 KGHSY and CDR2 FQNENV come from the germline V gene. V was shortened by 0 bases and J by 6 bases, with 11 bases between the two germline ends. The CDR3: CASSQSGSFSGELFF. Here the CDR3 DNA reads TGTGCCAGCAGCCAATCTGGGAGTTTTTCCGGGGAGCTGTTTTTT.

The chain recombines TRBV4-1 with TRBJ2-2; D might be TRBD1 or TRBD2, each matching 5 bases. CDR1 and CDR2 from the germline V gene are MGHRA and YSYEKL. This CDR3 contains 14 residues. Between the trimmed V and J ends, which lost 0 bases and 5 bases, there was a span of 7 bases. The CDR3 reads CASSQDGGTGELFF. CDR3 DNA: TGCGCCAGCAGCCAAGATGGGGGTACCGGGGAGCTGTTTTTT.

The V and J genes are TRBV4-1 and TRBJ2-1, with a possible D match to TRBD1 (5 bases). CDR1 and CDR2 (germline): MGHRA, YSYEKL. V shed 2 bases and J shed 0 bases, with 8 bases lying between them. The length of the CDR3 is 15 residues. CDR3 sequence reads: CASSQIDSSYNEQFF. In nucleotides, the CDR3 is TGCGCCAGCAGCCAAATAGACAGCTCCTACAATGAGCAGTTCTTC.

This clonotype was observed a handful of times. The chain employs TRBV12-3 or TRBV12-4 and TRBJ2-2; 8 nucleotides match TRBD2. The CDR3 extends over 17 amino acids. Trimming removed 3 bases from V and 4 bases from J; junction bases left unmatched: 10. CDR3 nucleotide sequence: TGTGCCAGCAGTTTCCTCATCAGCGGGGGACCCACCGGGGAGCTGTTTTTT. This gives the protein CASSFLISGGPTGELFF.

This clonotype showed up just a few times. The chain carries TRBV19 and TRBJ2-1, with 8 bases aligning to TRBD2. Germline loops: CDR1 LNHDA, CDR2 SQIVND (reference sequence). V lost 5 bases, J lost 10 bases, and 7 bases stayed unmatched. The CDR3 has 13 amino acids. The CDR3 DNA follows: TGTGCCAGTAGTCCCGGGGGGGCTGGAGAGCAGTTCTTC. Protein product: CASSPGGAGEQFF. The whole variable domain, filled in from reference TRBV19 and TRBJ2-1, reads DGGITQSPKYLFRKEGQNVTLSCEQNLNHDAMYWYRQDPGQGLRLIYYSQIVNDFQKGDIAEGYSVSREKKESFPLTVTSAQKNPTAFYLCASSPGGAGEQFFGPGTRLTVL.

A note on this clonotype: A junction end diverges from the germline sequence, so it may reflect a read error. The rearrangement joins TRBV5-5 to TRBJ1-5; perhaps TRBD1 as D (6 bases). Germline lookup yields CDR1 SGHKS and CDR2 YYEKEE (reference sequence). CDR3 length: 15 residues. CDR3 in DNA: TGTGCCAGCAGATCGGGACACCTAAGCAATCAGCCCAAGCATTTT. Translating gives CASRSGHLSNQPKHF.

This rearrangement joins TRBV24-1 to TRBJ2-1; D is undetermined. The CDR3 length is 15 residues. CDR1 is KGHDR, CDR2 SFDVKD, per germline. Trimming removed 3 bases from V and 9 bases from J, with 17 bases in between. This chain's CDR3 is CATSDGIRGFAEQFF. The CDR3 DNA is TGTGCCACCAGTGATGGGATTCGAGGATTCGCTGAGCAGTTCTTC.

The V gene is TRBV7-3, the J gene TRBJ2-1; 8 bases are shared with TRBD2. Germline V gives CDR1 SGHTA, CDR2 FQGTGA. The V segment lost 3 bases and the J segment 2 bases; nucleotides outside the gene matches: 3. The CDR3 loop spans 15 amino acids. The CDR3 reads CASSFTSGTYNEQFF. The CDR3 nucleotides read TGTGCCAGCAGCTTCACTAGCGGCACCTACAATGAGCAGTTCTTC.

This clonotype came up a few times. The genes are TRBV5-6 and TRBJ2-1; 11 positions agree with TRBD2. Losses at the gene ends were 1 base for V and 2 bases for J; bases not matched to a gene: 2. CDR1 SGHDT and CDR2 YYEEEE come from the germline V gene. The CDR3 has 16 amino acids. DNA for the CDR3: TGTGCCAGCAGCTTGTTAGCGGGGGGGACCTACAATGAGCAGTTCTTC. Its translation is CASSLLAGGTYNEQFF.

V usage is TRBV5-1 and J usage is TRBJ2-5, with 9 nucleotides matching TRBD2. The CDR3 is made up of 13 amino acids. Germline V gene data show CDR1 as SGHRS and CDR2 as YFSETQ. Trimming removed 4 bases from V and 10 bases from J; junction bases left unmatched: 8. The chain's CDR3 is CASSLRLAVIQYF. CDR3 DNA: TGCGCCAGCAGCCTTAGACTAGCGGTCATCCAGTACTTC.

The V and J genes are TRBV19 and TRBJ1-5; D is undetermined. Deletions cut 5 bases from V and 5 bases from J, with 19 bases between. CDR1 and CDR2 (germline): LNHDA, SQIVND (reference sequence). The CDR3 is made up of 16 amino acids. CDR3 sequence (DNA): TGTGCCAGTAGTCCGAAATGGGGAACGGGGTATCAGCCCCAGCATTTT. This codes for CASSPKWGTGYQPQHF.

This clonotype appeared a few times. This chain joins TRBV5-1 and TRBJ2-5, with 8 bases aligning to TRBD2. CDR3 length: 16 amino acids. From germline, CDR1 is SGHRS and CDR2 YFSETQ. V shed 4 bases and J 0 bases; nucleotides not matched to a gene: 8. The CDR3 loop is CASSLGNSGDQETQYF. The CDR3, as DNA: TGCGCCAGCAGCCTGGGCAATAGCGGGGACCAAGAGACCCAGTACTTC.

This clonotype has only a few counts. The chain joins TRBV6-5 to TRBJ2-7; 10 bases agree with TRBD2. Germline V gene sequence: CDR1 MNHEY, CDR2 SVGAGI. Trimming cost V 4 bases and J 5 bases; bases outside gene matches: 11. The CDR3 extends over 16 amino acids. The CDR3 nucleotides read TGTGCCAGCAGTTGGGGCGGGCTAGCGGGGGTAAACGAGCAGTACTTC. It translates to CASSWGGLAGVNEQYF.

The V and J genes are TRBV6-1 and TRBJ2-7; tentative D call: TRBD1 (6 bases). V dropped 7 bases and J dropped 0 bases, with 16 bases sitting between them. Germline values: CDR1 MNHNS, CDR2 SASEGT. The CDR3 extends over 15 amino acids. CDR3: CASTKGEGASYEQYF. CDR3 DNA sequence: TGTGCCAGCACCAAGGGGGAAGGGGCCTCCTACGAGCAGTACTTC.

This clonotype was recorded a few times. Here the CDR3 reads CASSKQGEDTQYF. The CDR3 DNA reads as TGTGCCAGCAGCAAGCAGGGGGAAGATACGCAGTATTTT. The chain links TRBV7-2 to TRBJ2-3; 7 nucleotides agree with TRBD1. Germline V gives CDR1 SGHTA, CDR2 FQGNSA. The CDR3 runs 13 residues. V gave up 5 bases and J gave up 5 bases; unmatched junction bases: 4.